This T cell receptor beta chain was recorded in a study of blood T cell repertoires in COVID-19. Across the study: T cells, B-cell-depleted T cells, or PBMCs supplied cDNA or gDNA.

The CDR3 consists of 18 residues. This clone appeared once. Repertoires were generated with immunoSEQ multiplex PCR, while TCRdb's copy carries only in-frame clones and drops some. This table has 98,000 or so clones, 85% to 90% appearing once. The chain recombines TRBV12-2 with TRBJ1-2; the D segment call TRBD1 is taken from the table without a DNA check. TRBV12-2 is a pseudogene. The TCR sequence derives from a human donor in a cohort sampled during active COVID-19. Sequencing was done on a sample of peripheral blood. The CDR3 protein is CASRDRAGTGMTHYGYTF. CDR3 coding DNA: TGTGCAAGTCGCGACAGAGCGGGGACAGGGATGACTCACTATGGCTACACCTTC.